The following is a TCR beta chain sequence with its context. Its antigen remains undetermined. Base qualities are not at hand, and no much larger clone is one base apart. This record belongs to a study of shared clonotypes between healthy human individuals (dated by TCRdb to 2020 to 2021). About the study as a whole: Three men and two women, aged 18 to 49 years, made up the cohort. For each donor, CD4 naive and CD4 memory were each given three plates, CD8 naive was given two plates, and CD8 memory was given one plate. To estimate repertoire size and how much clonotype sharing occurs between individuals, the study deeply sequenced the blood TCR repertoires of roughly 5 healthy adults. To increase sequencing depth and limit assay-specific biases, different laboratories used diverse techniques to prepare libraries and sequence TCR repertoires. Leukapheresis yielded between about 0.9 and 9 billion PBMCs per donor. Broad study findings and their caveats: Compared with non-shared clonotypes, clonotypes shared by all four sorted-subset donors had higher generation probabilities. Sharing across a few donors was observed for about 5% of naive CD4, 3% to 3.5% of naive CD8, 2% to 2.5% of memory CD4, and about 0.38% of memory CD8 clonotypes. Naive subsets generally had larger estimated clonotype richness than memory subsets. Because the study included a small number of donors, the genetic and exposure-history diversity represented was limited. Sampling was restricted to blood, and TCR repertoires in tissue are likely to differ from TCR repertoires in blood. Incomplete sequencing was indicated by rarefaction of sorted-subset datasets, despite the large sequencing depth. Pairwise subsampling indicated that sequencing depth was expected to affect the degree of clonotype sharing among donors.

Healthy HIV-negative adults with no recently reported acute infections or vaccinations were included as donors. Only Caucasian adults living in Nashville, Tennessee, USA were represented among the donors. CD4+ T cells were enriched by magnetic negative selection; naive cells were then positively selected on CD45RA, and the negative fraction formed the memory subset. Blood was obtained by leukapheresis, after which PBMCs were separated by Ficoll-Histopaque density gradient centrifugation and cryopreserved in liquid nitrogen vapor phase. Analytical flow cytometry was used to check the purity and quantity of each magnetically sorted T cell population. Each sorted fraction had its genomic DNA isolated and then quantified by UV absorbance on a Nanodrop 2000c. Including the terminal cysteine and phenylalanine, the CDR3 comprises 15 residues. Left in the record is the CDR3 DNA by itself, 45 bases read in frame from the first base. V trim: 5 bases; J trim: 4 bases; unmatched bases: 11. From a lookup of the germline V gene, CDR1 and CDR2 are MGHDK and SYGVNS.

Using the deep immunoSEQ assay, TCR CDR3 regions were amplified from genomic DNA by multiplex PCR. Extracted genomic DNA from each cell subset was spread evenly across all wells of several immunoSEQ 96-well plates, with each plate serving as a replicate. For sorted subsets, each replicate PCR was loaded with 200 ng genomic DNA, equivalent to 30,000 or so T cell genomes. The purified libraries were quantified using a Qubit 3.0 fluorometer, sized with a Bioanalyzer 2100, and then quantified again using the KAPA Library Quantification kit. Each immunoSEQ 96-well plate was sequenced on its own single-read 150-cycle Illumina NextSeq 550 flow cell. The published analysis was carried out like this. Because the immunoSEQ output included only junctional sequences and no quality scores, the filtering could not be the same as the filtering used for full-length reads. To assign V/J genes and CDR3, sequences were annotated using PyIR, a Python wrapper for IgBLAST v1.9, with IMGT germline references. Any read was removed if the V/J assignment was weak (E-value above 1e-6), the CDR3 was missing, or the read contained stop codons, out-of-frame junctions, or ambiguous translated residues. A V3J clonotype was defined by an identical inferred V gene, J gene, and CDR3 amino acid sequence. To compute the percentage overlap between repertoires, the number of shared unique clonotypes was divided by the size of the smaller repertoire. Repertoire richness was assessed with RTK rarefaction, the Chao1 estimator, and Recon v2.1 estimates of unobserved clonotypes. Generation probabilities were computed with OLGA for all TCRbeta clonotypes obtained by the gDNA method from four donors. TCRdb stores this immuneACCESS table with in-frame sequences only. Part of the clones is absent; in the studies checked, under half of the shortfall reflects unresolved V genes, and no reason is known for the rest. V and J calls and clone size are copied from that table; D and trimming were computed from the DNA. Across this sample there are 950,000 to 1,100,000 clones, with about 75% seen only once. The ten largest clones capture 1.4% of the sample.

This receptor was taken from a man between 18 and 35 years old in good health. The rearranged segments are TRBV25-1 and TRBJ2-7; 7 middle bases align to TRBD1. The source material was memory CD4+ T cells sorted from blood. Read against the paper, the sample's cell subset or site label means: CD45RA-negative fraction. For the CDR3, the sequence is CASSSHEGARYEQYF. At the DNA level, the sequence is TGTGCCAGCAGTTCCCATGAGGGGGCTAGGTACGAGCAGTACTTC.